What follows are 9 T cell receptor beta chains derived from one specimen sequenced in a study of T cell clonality in common variable immunodeficiency. The data were produced by immunoSEQ multiplex PCR, yet TCRdb's version contains in-frame clones alone and is incomplete. The sample offers around 45,000 clones and no singletons, the top ten holding about 0.67%. The sequencing sample was made of peripheral blood mononuclear cells. The receptors derive from a person between 18 and 70 years old in good health.

This clone came up many times. The CDR3 is cut off 3 residues early in the read; its end comes from the germline J gene. V is TRBV5-5 and J is TRBJ2-3; TRBD1 matches at 8 bases. Germline V gene sequence: CDR1 SGHKS, CDR2 YYEKEE (reference sequence). Losses at the gene ends were 4 bases for V and 0 bases for J; bases not matched to a gene: 4. CDR3 length: 15 residues. The DNA read from the CDR3 is TGTGCCAGCAGCCGACAGGGGCCCAGCACAGATACG. Translation gives CASSRQGPSTDT. The full CDR3 protein is CASSRQGPSTDTQYF.

This clone was seen repeatedly, ten times or more. The read is 3 residues too short to cover the CDR3 end, so that end is filled in from the germline J gene. J is TRBJ2-7 and V is TRBV19; no firm D call. Trimming left V 2 bases short and J 0 bases short, with 8 bases between. The CDR3 sequence is 14 residues long. Germline CDR1 LNHDA, CDR2 SQIVND (reference sequence). CDR3: CASSINSFSYEQYF. The CDR3 DNA, read in part, is TGTGCCAGTAGTATAAACTCGTTCTCCTACGAG.

This clone was detected many times. The read ends 3 residues before the CDR3 terminus; that terminus is restored from the germline J gene. The chain links TRBV7-2 to TRBJ1-1; TRBD1 is a possible D gene (6 bases). This CDR3 spans 13 amino acids. V shed 4 bases and J shed 3 bases, with 9 bases lying between them. In germline, CDR1 is SGHTA, CDR2 FQGNSA. The DNA read from the CDR3 is TGTGCCAGCAGCTCACAGGGATACACTGAA. Amino acid sequence: CASSSQGYTE. The whole CDR3 is CASSSQGYTEAFF.

This clone has a count of ten or more. The CDR3 end falls 3 residues outside the read, so it is completed with the germline J gene. The rearrangement uses TRBV10-3 and TRBJ1-1; 7 nucleotides agree with TRBD1. Germline V gene lookup returns CDR1 ENHRY and CDR2 SYGVKD. This CDR3 is 14 amino acids long. J lost 4 bases, V lost 0 bases, and 2 bases had no gene match. The CDR3 DNA, read in part, is TGTGCCATCAGTGAGTCTCAGGGGGTCACTGAA. Its protein is CAISESQGVTE. The full CDR3 protein reads CAISESQGVTEAFF.

This clone showed up many times. Read data end 3 residues before the CDR3 end; the end is taken from the germline J gene. The chain is built from TRBV2 and TRBJ1-1; the match to TRBD1 covers 12 bases. CDR3 length: 13 amino acids. Germline-derived CDR1 and CDR2 are SNHLY and FYNNEI. The CDR3 sequence: CASYKGQGAVAFF. Partial CDR3 DNA: TGTGCCAGCTACAAGGGACAGGGGGCGGTG. The whole variable domain, filled in from reference TRBV2 and TRBJ1-1, reads EPEVTQTPSHQVTQMGQEVILRCVPISNHLYFYWYRQILGQKVEFLVSFYNNEISEKSEIFDDQFSVERPDGSNFTLKIRSTKLEDSAMYFCASYKGQGAVAFFGQGTRLTVV.

This clone occurred many times. At one boundary the junction diverges from the germline segment, which might be a read error. From the germline J gene comes the end of the CDR3, since the read stops 3 residues before it. The chain joins TRBV7-7 to TRBJ2-2, with 12 bases matching TRBD2. Germline V gene sequence: CDR1 SSHAT, CDR2 FNYEAQ (reference sequence). The CDR3 is 15 amino acids. The CDR3 region is CASSPWTSGAGELFF. Incomplete CDR3 DNA: TGTGCTAGCAGCCCATGGACTAGCGGGGCCGGGGAG.

This clone was found many times. The read comes to an end 3 residues before the CDR3 does, leaving the germline J gene to fill in the end. J is TRBJ2-5 and V is TRBV7-9; 7 bases are shared with TRBD2. CDR1 is SEHNR and CDR2 is FQNEAQ in the germline V gene (reference sequence). This CDR3 contains 14 residues. The V and J ends lost 2 bases and 4 bases, in that order; junction bases with no gene match: 4. CDR3 protein: CASSLLAEGETQYF. The CDR3 DNA, read in part, is TGTGCCAGCAGCTTACTAGCGGAGGGAGAGACC.

This clone has a count of ten or more. The read comes to an end 3 residues before the CDR3 does, leaving the germline J gene to fill in the end. This chain uses TRBV6-1 with TRBJ2-7, with 9 bases fitting TRBD1. Per germline, CDR1 MNHNS and CDR2 SASEGT. J lost 2 bases, V lost 4 bases, and 3 bases had no gene match. The length of the CDR3 is 14 residues. CDR3 bases read: TGTGCCAGCAGTGTCGGGACAGGGACCTACGAG. Translating gives CASSVGTGTYE. From start to end, the CDR3 is CASSVGTGTYEQYF.

The sample holds many counts of this clone. The read finishes 3 residues shy of the CDR3 end, and the germline J gene is used to complete it. The chain employs TRBV5-1 and TRBJ1-1, with D perhaps matching TRBD1 (5 bases). CDR3 size: 14 residues. The germline V gene encodes CDR1 SGHRS and CDR2 YFSETQ. V was trimmed by 0 bases and J by 6 bases, leaving 12 bases between them. Partial CDR3 DNA: TGCGCCAGCAGCTTGGGAGTGACAGCTCCTGAA. Translation gives CASSLGVTAPE. The full CDR3 reads CASSLGVTAPEAFF.